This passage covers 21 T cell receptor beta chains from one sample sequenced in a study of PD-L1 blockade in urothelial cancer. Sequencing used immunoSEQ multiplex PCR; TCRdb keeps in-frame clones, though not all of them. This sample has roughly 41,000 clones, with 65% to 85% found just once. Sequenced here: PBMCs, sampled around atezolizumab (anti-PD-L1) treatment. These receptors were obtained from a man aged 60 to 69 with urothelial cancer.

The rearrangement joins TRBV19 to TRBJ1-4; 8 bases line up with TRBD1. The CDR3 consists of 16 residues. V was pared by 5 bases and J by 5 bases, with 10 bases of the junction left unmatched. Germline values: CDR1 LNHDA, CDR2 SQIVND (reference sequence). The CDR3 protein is CASSLRGTGVNEKLFF. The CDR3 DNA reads TGTGCCAGTAGTTTACGGGGGACAGGAGTCAATGAAAAACTGTTTTTT.

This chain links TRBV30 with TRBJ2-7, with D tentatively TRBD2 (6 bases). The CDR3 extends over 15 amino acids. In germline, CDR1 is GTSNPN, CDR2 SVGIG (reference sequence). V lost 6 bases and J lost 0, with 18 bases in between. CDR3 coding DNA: TGTGCCTGCCCTAAAGTTGGGAGGAGCTCCTACGAGCAGTACTTC. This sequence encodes CACPKVGRSSYEQYF.

The CDR3 sequence: CASRPLGQDSNQPQHF. CDR3 bases: TGTGCCAGTAGACCATTGGGACAAGATAGCAATCAGCCCCAGCATTTT. The gene calls are TRBV19 and TRBJ1-5; the D gene is possibly TRBD1 (6 bases). The germline V gene encodes CDR1 LNHDA and CDR2 SQIVND (reference sequence). Trimming left V 6 bases short and J 0 bases short, with 15 bases between. The CDR3 is made up of 16 amino acids.

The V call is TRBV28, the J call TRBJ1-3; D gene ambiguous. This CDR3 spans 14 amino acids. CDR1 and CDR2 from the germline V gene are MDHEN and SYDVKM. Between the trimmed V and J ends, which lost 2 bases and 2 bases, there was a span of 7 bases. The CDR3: CASSLETPGNTIYF. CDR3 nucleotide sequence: TGTGCCAGCAGTTTAGAGACACCTGGAAACACCATATATTTT.

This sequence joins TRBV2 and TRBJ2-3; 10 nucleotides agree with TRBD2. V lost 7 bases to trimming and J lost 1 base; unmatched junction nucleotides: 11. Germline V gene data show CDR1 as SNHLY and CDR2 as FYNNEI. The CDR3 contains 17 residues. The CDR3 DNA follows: TGTGCCAGCAACGGACTAGCGGCCAGAGGGGGCACAGATACGCAGTATTTT. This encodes CASNGLAARGGTDTQYF.

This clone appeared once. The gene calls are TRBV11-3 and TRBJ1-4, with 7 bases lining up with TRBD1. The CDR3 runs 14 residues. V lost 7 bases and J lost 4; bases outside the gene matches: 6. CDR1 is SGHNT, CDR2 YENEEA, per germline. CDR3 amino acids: CASTETGFNEKLFF. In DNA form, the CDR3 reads TGTGCCAGCACCGAGACAGGGTTTAATGAAAAACTGTTTTTT.

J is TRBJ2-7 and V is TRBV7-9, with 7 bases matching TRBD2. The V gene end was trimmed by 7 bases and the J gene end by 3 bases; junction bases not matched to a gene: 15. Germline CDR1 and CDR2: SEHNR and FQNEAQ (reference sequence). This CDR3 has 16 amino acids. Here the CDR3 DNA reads TGTGCCAGCATCTCTGGGGAGGGTACGGAAGACTACGAGCAGTACTTC. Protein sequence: CASISGEGTEDYEQYF.

This CDR3 reads CASTRDSFFTEAFF. For the CDR3, the DNA is TGTGCCAGCACCCGGGACAGCTTTTTCACTGAAGCTTTCTTT. This chain joins TRBV2 and TRBJ1-1, with 7 bases matching TRBD1. V lost 7 bases to trimming and J lost 4 bases; unmatched junction nucleotides: 9. The CDR3 loop spans 14 amino acids. Looked up from germline, CDR1 is SNHLY and CDR2 is FYNNEI.

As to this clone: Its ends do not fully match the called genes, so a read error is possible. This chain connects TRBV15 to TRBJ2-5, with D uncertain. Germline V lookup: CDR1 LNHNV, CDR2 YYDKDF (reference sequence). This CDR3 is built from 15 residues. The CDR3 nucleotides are TGTGCCATCAGCCGAACTTCGCAGGTTTTAAAGACCCAGTACTTC. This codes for CAISRTSQVLKTQYF.

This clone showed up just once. CDR3 sequence: CASSQNLGDTQYF. CDR3 sequence (DNA): TGTGCCAGCAGCCAAAATCTAGGAGATACGCAGTATTTT. V usage is TRBV11-3 and J usage is TRBJ2-3; D gene unclear. CDR1 SGHNT and CDR2 YENEEA come from the germline V gene. The CDR3 runs to 13 residues. V lost 5 bases and J 5 bases, leaving 11 bases between the germline ends.

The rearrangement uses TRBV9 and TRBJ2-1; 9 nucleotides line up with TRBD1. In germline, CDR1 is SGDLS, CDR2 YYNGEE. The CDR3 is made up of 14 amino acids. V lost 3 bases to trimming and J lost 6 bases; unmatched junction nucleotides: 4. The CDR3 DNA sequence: TGTGCCAGCAGCGCTACGGACAGGGGCAATGAGCAGTTCTTC. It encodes CASSATDRGNEQFF.

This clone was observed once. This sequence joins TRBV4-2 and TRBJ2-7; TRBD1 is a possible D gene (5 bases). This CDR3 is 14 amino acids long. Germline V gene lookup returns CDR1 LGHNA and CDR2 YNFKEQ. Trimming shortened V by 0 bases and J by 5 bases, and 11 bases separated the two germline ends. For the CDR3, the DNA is TGTGCCAGCAGCCAAGACAGGGTGGCCCACGAGCAGTACTTC. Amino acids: CASSQDRVAHEQYF.

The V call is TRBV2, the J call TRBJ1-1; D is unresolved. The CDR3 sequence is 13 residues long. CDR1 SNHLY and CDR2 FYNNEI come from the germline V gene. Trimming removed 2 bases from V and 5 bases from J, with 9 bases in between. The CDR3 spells CASSERAVTEAFF. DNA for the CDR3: TGTGCCAGCAGTGAAAGAGCGGTAACTGAAGCTTTCTTT.

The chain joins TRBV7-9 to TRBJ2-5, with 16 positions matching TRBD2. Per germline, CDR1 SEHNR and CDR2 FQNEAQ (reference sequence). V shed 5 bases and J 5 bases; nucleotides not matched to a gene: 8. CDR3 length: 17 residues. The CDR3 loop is CASSPGLAGGPWETQYF. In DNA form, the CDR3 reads TGTGCCAGCAGCCCGGGACTAGCGGGGGGGCCTTGGGAGACCCAGTACTTC.

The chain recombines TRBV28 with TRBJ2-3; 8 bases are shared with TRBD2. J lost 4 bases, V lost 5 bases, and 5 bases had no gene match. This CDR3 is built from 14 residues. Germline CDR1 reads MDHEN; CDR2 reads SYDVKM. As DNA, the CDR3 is TGTGCCAGCAGTAAAGCGGGGGCCCCAGATACGCAGTATTTT. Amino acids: CASSKAGAPDTQYF.

The CDR3 spells CASSLRAVGSSYNSPLHF. The CDR3 DNA reads as TGTGCCAGCAGCTTACGGGCGGTCGGGAGCTCCTATAATTCACCCCTCCACTTT. The V gene is TRBV7-8, the J gene TRBJ1-6; no clear D gene. The CDR3 loop spans 18 amino acids. The V and J ends lost 2 bases and 0 bases respectively, with 14 bases between them. CDR1 and CDR2 (germline): SGHVS, FQNEAQ. The full variable domain, rest sourced from reference TRBV7-8 and TRBJ1-6, is GAGVSQSPRYKVAKRGQDVALRCDPISGHVSLFWYQQALGQGPEFLTYFQNEAQLDKSGLPSDRFFAERPEGSVSTLKIQRTQQEDSAVYLCASSLRAVGSSYNSPLHFGNGTRLTVT.

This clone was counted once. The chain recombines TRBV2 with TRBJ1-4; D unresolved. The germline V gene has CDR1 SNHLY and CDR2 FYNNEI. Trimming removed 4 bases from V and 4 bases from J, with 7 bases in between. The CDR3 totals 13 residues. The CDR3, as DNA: TGTGCCAGCAGTGCAAACAGTAATGAAAAACTGTTTTTT. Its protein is CASSANSNEKLFF. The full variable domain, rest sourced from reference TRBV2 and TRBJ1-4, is EPEVTQTPSHQVTQMGQEVILRCVPISNHLYFYWYRQILGQKVEFLVSFYNNEISEKSEIFDDQFSVERPDGSNFTLKIRSTKLEDSAMYFCASSANSNEKLFFGSGTQLSVL.

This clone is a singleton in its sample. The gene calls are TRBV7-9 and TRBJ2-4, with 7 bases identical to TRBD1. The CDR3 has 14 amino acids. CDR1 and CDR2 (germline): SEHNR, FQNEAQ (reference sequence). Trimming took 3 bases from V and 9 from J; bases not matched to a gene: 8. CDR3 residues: CASSFQTGTGIQYF. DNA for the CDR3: TGTGCCAGCAGCTTCCAGACAGGGACGGGCATTCAGTACTTC. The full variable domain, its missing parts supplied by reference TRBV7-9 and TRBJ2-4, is DTGVSQNPRHKITKRGQNVTFRCDPISEHNRLYWYRQTLGQGPEFLTYFQNEAQLEKSRLLSDRFSAERPKGSFSTLEIQRTEQGDSAMYLCASSFQTGTGIQYFGAGTRLSVL.

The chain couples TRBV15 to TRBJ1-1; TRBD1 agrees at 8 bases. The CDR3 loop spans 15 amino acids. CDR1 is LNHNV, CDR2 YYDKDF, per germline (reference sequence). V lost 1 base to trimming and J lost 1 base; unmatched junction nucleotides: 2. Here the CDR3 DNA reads TGTGCCACCAGCAGAGCTGGGACAGGGAACACTGAAGCTTTCTTT. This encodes CATSRAGTGNTEAFF.

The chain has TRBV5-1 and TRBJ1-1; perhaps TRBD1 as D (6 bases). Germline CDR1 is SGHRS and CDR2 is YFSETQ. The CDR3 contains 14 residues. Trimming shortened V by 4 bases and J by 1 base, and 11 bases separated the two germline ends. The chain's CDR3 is CASSKDSQNTEAFF. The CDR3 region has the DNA TGCGCCAGCAGCAAGGACAGCCAGAACACTGAAGCTTTCTTT.

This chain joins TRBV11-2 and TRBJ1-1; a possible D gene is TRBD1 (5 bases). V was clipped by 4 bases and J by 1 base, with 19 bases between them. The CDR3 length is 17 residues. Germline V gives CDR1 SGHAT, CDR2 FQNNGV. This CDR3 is CASSYRANSGANTEAFF. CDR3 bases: TGTGCCAGCAGCTACCGGGCCAACAGTGGGGCGAACACTGAAGCTTTCTTT.